This T cell receptor beta chain was sequenced in a study of blood T cell repertoires in COVID-19 (dated by TCRdb to 2020 to 2022). With respect to the entire study: The collaborator samples originated in the United States, Italy and Spain and spanned the acute and convalescent phases of COVID-19. Sample metadata almost always included a de-identified subject ID, COVID-19 status, age in years and sex. Samples were obtained from the ongoing ImmuneRACE study (first 160 participants) and from over 1,000 subjects provided by 6 global collaborators. Where available, HLA class I and class II types were obtained from metadata supplied by the sample provider rather than from assay-based typing. The prospective study material was composed of cDNA or gDNA derived from T cells, B-cell-depleted T cells, or PBMCs. The repertoires were made available in a free public database intended to serve as a resource for research on the immune response to SARS-CoV-2. Subjects who had been exposed to COVID-19, were actively infected with it, or had recovered from it provided the deeply sampled blood TCRbeta repertoires that made up the dataset.

A second Seattle source provided samples from volunteer blood donors who had recovered from COVID-19. Whole blood was collected in K2EDTA tubes by collaborating institutions according to the institutions' own protocols. Collaborator samples were shipped for TCRbeta analysis as frozen whole blood, isolated PBMCs, or DNA extracted from either sample type. Beyond this particular receptor, the publication reports: Clinical and demographic metadata were provided uncurated, with the amount varying by source and participant.

For this clone: The antigen it binds to is not known. Within one base of it there is no much larger clone, and no base qualities were kept.

The immunoSEQ Assay, a bias-controlled multiplex PCR, was used to amplify TCRbeta CDR3 regions from genomic DNA. Per the authors' processing: The number of nucleated cells in each sample was estimated by amplification of reference gene primers within the assay. To quantify the absolute abundance of each unique TCRbeta CDR3 rearrangement, sequence reads were collapsed and filtered. For each sample, productive Simpson clonality was calculated as the square root of Simpson's diversity index over productive rearrangements. As stored in TCRdb, this immuneACCESS dataset retains in-frame rearrangements with V and J assigned. A fraction of the clones does not appear; measured against another copy, unresolved V genes explain less than half of the discrepancy, and the remainder lacks a known reason. From that table come the V and J calls and clone size; the DNA was used to work out D and trimming. Present in this sample are around 270,000 clones, around 83% of which were seen just once. Jointly, the top ten make up 1.5% of the sample.

The TCR originated in a woman in her thirties or forties who had recovered from COVID-19. The sequenced material came from peripheral blood.

The CDR3 corresponds to CASSKQGGEQFF. The DNA sequence is TGTGCCAGCAGTAAACAGGGTGGTGAGCAGTTCTTC. The rearranged segments are TRBV12-3 or TRBV12-4 and TRBJ2-1; TRBD1 could be the D gene, as 6 bases match. A distance of 11 bases separates the germline ends of V and J, which lose 5 bases and 9 bases respectively. The CDR3 covers 12 residues, taking in both the cysteine and the phenylalanine. The entry retains the CDR3 DNA only, 36 bases that are in frame from base 1.